Sequencing of this T cell receptor beta chain was carried out in a study of blood T cells in healthy people across ages. General observations from the study: Age showed a roughly linear inverse relationship with TCR beta diversity per million T cells. Strongly correlated with naive T cell percentage was TCR beta diversity.

About this clonotype itself: What it recognizes is unknown.

Alongside a J-beta primer mix, a sample-barcoded 5' primer served in a second PCR lasting about 7 to 11 cycles. TCRdb recomputed calls from the 5' RACE reads with MiXCR, one row per CDR3 protein. The table records roughly 930,000 distinct CDR3 sequences, 40% to 60% of them present only once. Healthy individuals of Caucasian origin from Russia, aged about 6 to 100, served as donors. Staff drew approximately 9.1 milliliters of peripheral blood from each donor. This sequence was found in a man younger than 45 in good health. The sequencing sample was made of blood.

This CDR3 reads CASNARQRAFF. In DNA, the CDR3 is TGTGCCAGCAACGCCCGTCAGCGGGCTTTCTTT. V usage is TRBV28 and J usage is TRBJ1-1; D is unresolved. This CDR3 comprises 11 residues. V was clipped by 7 bases and J by 11 bases, with 14 bases between them. Germline CDR1 MDHEN, CDR2 SYDVKM. Full variable domain (remainder filled in from reference TRBV28 and TRBJ1-1): DVKVTQSSRYLVKRTGEKVFLECVQDMDHENMFWYRQDPGLGLRLIYFSYDVKMKEKGDIPEGYSVSREKKERFSLILESASTNQTSMYLCASNARQRAFFGQGTRLTVV.